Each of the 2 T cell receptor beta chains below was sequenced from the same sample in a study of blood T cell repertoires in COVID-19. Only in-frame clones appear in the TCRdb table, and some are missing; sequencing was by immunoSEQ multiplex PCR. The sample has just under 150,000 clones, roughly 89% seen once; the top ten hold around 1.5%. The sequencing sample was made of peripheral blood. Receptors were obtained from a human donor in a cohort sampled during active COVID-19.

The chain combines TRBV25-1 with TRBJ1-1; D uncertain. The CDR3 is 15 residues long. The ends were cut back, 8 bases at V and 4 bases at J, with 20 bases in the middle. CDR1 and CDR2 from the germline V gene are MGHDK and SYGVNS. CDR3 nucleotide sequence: TGTGCCAGCGGATTACCCCAAGACATACTCACTGAAGCTTTCTTT. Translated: CASGLPQDILTEAFF.

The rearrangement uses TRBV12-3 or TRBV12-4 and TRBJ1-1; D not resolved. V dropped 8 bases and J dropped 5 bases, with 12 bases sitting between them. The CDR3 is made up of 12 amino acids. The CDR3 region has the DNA TGTGCCAGCCTAACCTTGAGGACTGAAGCTTTCTTT. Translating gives CASLTLRTEAFF.